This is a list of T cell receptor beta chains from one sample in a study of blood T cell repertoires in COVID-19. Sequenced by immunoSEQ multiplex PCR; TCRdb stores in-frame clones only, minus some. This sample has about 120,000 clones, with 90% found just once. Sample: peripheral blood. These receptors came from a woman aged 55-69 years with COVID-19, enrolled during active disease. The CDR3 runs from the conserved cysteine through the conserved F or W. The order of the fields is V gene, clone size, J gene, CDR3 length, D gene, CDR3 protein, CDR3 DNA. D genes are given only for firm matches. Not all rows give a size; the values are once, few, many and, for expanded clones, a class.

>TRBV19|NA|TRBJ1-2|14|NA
CASSYGDSLRGYTF
TGTGCCAGTAGTTATGGAGACAGTCTTAGGGGCTACACCTTC
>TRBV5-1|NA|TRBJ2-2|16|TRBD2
CASSLAGGGNTGELFF
TGCGCCAGCAGCTTGGCAGGCGGGGGGAACACCGGGGAGCTGTTTTTT
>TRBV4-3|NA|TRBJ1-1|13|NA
CASSRITGTEAFF
TGCGCCAGCAGCCGAATAACAGGGACTGAAGCTTTCTTT
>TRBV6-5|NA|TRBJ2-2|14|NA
CASSYGRGTGELFF
TGTGCCAGCAGTTACGGTCGGGGCACCGGGGAGCTGTTTTTT
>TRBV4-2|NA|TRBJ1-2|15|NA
CASSPTVDRKNGYTF
TGTGCCAGCAGCCCCACAGTCGACAGGAAGAATGGCTACACCTTC
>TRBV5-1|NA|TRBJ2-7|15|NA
CASSLARTASYEQYF
TGCGCCAGCAGCTTGGCCCGGACAGCCTCCTACGAGCAGTACTTC
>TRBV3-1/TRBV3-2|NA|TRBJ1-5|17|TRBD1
CASSRLRDRSPPQPQHF
TGTGCCAGCAGCCGCCTCCGGGACAGATCACCTCCTCAGCCCCAGCATTTT
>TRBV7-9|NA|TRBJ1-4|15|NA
CASSLARHSDEKLFF
TGTGCCAGCAGCTTAGCGCGGCACTCCGATGAAAAACTGTTTTTT
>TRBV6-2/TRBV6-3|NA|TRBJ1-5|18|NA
CASSNLRGGARSNQPQHF
TGTGCCAGCAGCAACCTTAGGGGGGGGGCAAGGAGCAATCAGCCCCAGCATTTT
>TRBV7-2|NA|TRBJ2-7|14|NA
CASSSYASAYEQYF
TGTGCCAGCAGCTCCTACGCTAGCGCTTACGAGCAGTACTTC
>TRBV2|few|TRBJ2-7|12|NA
CASRELEREQYF
TGTGCCAGCAGGGAACTTGAGCGGGAGCAGTACTTC
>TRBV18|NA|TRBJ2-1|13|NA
CASSLGRDNEQFF
TGTGCCAGCTCACTGGGGAGAGACAATGAGCAGTTCTTC